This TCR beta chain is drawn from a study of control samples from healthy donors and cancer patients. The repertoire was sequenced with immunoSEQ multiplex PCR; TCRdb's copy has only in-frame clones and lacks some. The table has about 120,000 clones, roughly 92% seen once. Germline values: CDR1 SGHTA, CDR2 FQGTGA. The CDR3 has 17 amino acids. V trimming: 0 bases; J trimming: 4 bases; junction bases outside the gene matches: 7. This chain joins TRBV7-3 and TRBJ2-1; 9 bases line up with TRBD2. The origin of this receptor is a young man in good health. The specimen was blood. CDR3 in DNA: TGTGCCAGCAGCTTAACGCCACAAGCGGGGGGTTACAATGAGCAGTTCTTC. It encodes CASSLTPQAGGYNEQFF. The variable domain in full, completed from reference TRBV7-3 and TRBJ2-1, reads GAGVSQTPSNKVTEKGKYVELRCDPISGHTALYWYRQSLGQGPEFLIYFQGTGAADDSGLPNDRFFAVRPEGSVSTLKIQRTERGDSAVYLCASSLTPQAGGYNEQFFGPGTRLTVL.